This T cell receptor beta chain was sequenced during a study of a mutant IDH1 vaccine in newly diagnosed glioma. Whole-study context: The initiation of vaccination occurred 4-6 weeks after radiotherapy alone, or with temozolomide cycles. Before enrollment, patients got radiotherapy alone, temozolomide alone, or mostly the combination. Patients under treatment included roughly 62% males and about 40% females and had a mean age of approximately 44 years.

Time point defined: week 11, during vaccination. One vaccine dose held 300 ug of mutant IDH1 20-mer peptide and came with topical imiquimod. Donors' newly diagnosed IDH1-mutant WHO grade 3 or 4 astrocytomas lacked nuclear ATRX. Germline lookup yields CDR1 LNHDA and CDR2 SQIVND (reference sequence). The CDR3 runs to 14 residues. Trimming cost V 5 bases and J 2 bases; bases outside gene matches: 5. For this clone: Its target is not known.

Profiled with immunoSEQ multiplex PCR; TCRdb holds only in-frame clones, not every one. Found here are some 60,000 clones, less than 85% of them singletons; the top ten hold roughly 3.5%. This rearrangement joins TRBV19 to TRBJ1-1; TRBD1 matches 7 bases. This receptor was obtained from a man aged 30 to 45 with glioma. Sequencing was performed on PBMCs, taken from a glioma patient whose treatment included an IDH1 peptide vaccine. The CDR3 region has the DNA TGTGCCAGTAGTCTCAGGGGGGGAAACACTGAAGCTTTCTTT. This codes for CASSLRGGNTEAFF. Together with reference TRBV19 and TRBJ1-1, the CDR3 gives the full variable domain: DGGITQSPKYLFRKEGQNVTLSCEQNLNHDAMYWYRQDPGQGLRLIYYSQIVNDFQKGDIAEGYSVSREKKESFPLTVTSAQKNPTAFYLCASSLRGGNTEAFFGQGTRLTVV.